This T cell receptor (beta chain) was profiled in a study of cytomegalovirus exposure and HLA in healthy donors. Whole-study findings and limits: In a later analysis, a genetic analysis reported fewer productive-TCR N-insertions in an Asian-associated ancestry cluster than the cohort average. Some V segments (TRBV6-2 and TRBV6-3 among them) were excluded as indistinguishable. TCR beta V- and J-gene trimming was later associated with a missense DCLRE1C variant.

CDR1 is SGHDT and CDR2 is YYEEEE in the germline V gene. The J segment lost 2 bases and the V segment lost 2 bases, leaving 4 bases of the junction unmatched. CDR3 length equals 16 residues. Primers included in the PCR were 60 Vbeta and 13 Jbeta primers. Data came from immunoSEQ multiplex PCR; TCRdb stores just in-frame clones and leaves some out. Of roughly 130,000 clones in the sample, around four fifths were seen once. Remarks on this clone: As yet, its antigen is unknown.

Donors had nominal health at sampling but likely had unrecorded immune exposures. The chain has TRBV5-6 and TRBJ2-6; TRBD1 matches 7 bases. The sequence derives from a male donor in good health and CMV-seropositive. The specimen sequenced was PBMCs. Written as DNA, the CDR3 is TGTGCCAGCAGCTTATACAGGGGTCCTGGGGCCAACGTCCTGACTTTC. Translating it yields CASSLYRGPGANVLTF.